The clone carrying this T cell receptor beta chain has a count of ten or more. No antigen is known for it. The investigators amplified TCR beta CDR3 regions from RNA transcripts. HTBI primers were used for first-round RT-PCR of the TCR CDR3. TCRdb processed the multiplex PCR reads anew with MiXCR; each CDR3 protein has one entry. Among 300,000 to 400,000 distinct CDR3 sequences listed, more than 11% were seen once. This sample is drawn from a study of T cells in Graves' hyperthyroidism and ophthalmopathy. General study results and limits: A model of 13 V-J features distinguished ophthalmopathy from stable hyperthyroidism. Peripheral blood also featured most of the thyroid clonotypes expanded above 0.001.

CDR1 and CDR2 from the germline V gene are SQVTM and ANQGSEA. Trimming cost V 6 bases and J 7 bases; bases outside gene matches: 7. The CDR3 spans 13 residues. This clonotype was sampled from a woman aged 60-75 years with Graves' hyperthyroidism. The J gene is TRBJ2-1, the V gene TRBV29-1; 9 nucleotides agree with TRBD2. Sequences were obtained from blood. The CDR3 loop reads CSVREGLGNEQFF. The CDR3 nucleotides are TGCAGCGTGCGGGAGGGCCTCGGGAATGAGCAGTTCTTC.